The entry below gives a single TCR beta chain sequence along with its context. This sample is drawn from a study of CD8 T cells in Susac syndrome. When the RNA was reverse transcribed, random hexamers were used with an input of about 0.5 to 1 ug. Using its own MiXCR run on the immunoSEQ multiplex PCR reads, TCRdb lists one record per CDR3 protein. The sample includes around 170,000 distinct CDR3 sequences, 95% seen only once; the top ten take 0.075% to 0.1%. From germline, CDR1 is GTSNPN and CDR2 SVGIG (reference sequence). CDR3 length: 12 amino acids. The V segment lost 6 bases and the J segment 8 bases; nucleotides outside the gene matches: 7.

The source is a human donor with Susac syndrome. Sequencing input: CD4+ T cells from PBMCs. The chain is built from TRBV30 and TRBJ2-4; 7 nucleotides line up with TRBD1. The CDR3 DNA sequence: TGTGCCTGCAACGACAGGGTGGACATTCAGTACTTC. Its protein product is CACNDRVDIQYF.